This TCR beta chain was sequenced for a study of blood T cell repertoires in COVID-19. Study background: Italy, Spain and the United States were the sources of the convalescent and acute COVID-19 samples. PBMCs, B-cell-depleted T cells, or T cells provided the cDNA or gDNA that made up the material.

The CDR3 runs to 14 residues. V lost 4 bases and J lost 2, with 9 bases in between. The germline CDR1 and CDR2 sequences are LGHDT and YNNKEL (reference sequence). Original handling: Nucleated cell counts were estimated from reference gene primer amplification. Sequenced by immunoSEQ multiplex PCR; TCRdb stores in-frame clones only, minus some. That table is the source of V, J and clone size, and D and trimming were worked out from the DNA. This table holds about 160,000 clones, 82% found once. The TCR sequence derives from a woman older than 75 with active or convalescent COVID-19. The source material was peripheral blood. The chain couples TRBV3-1 (or the pseudogene TRBV3-2) to TRBJ1-5; D remains ambiguous. CDR3 loop: CASSPQSGNQPQHF. The CDR3 DNA follows: TGTGCCAGCAGCCCCCAGTCAGGCAATCAGCCCCAGCATTTT.